This record covers a single T cell receptor (beta chain). The antigen is not known. The data belong to a study of cytomegalovirus exposure and HLA in healthy donors. Sequenced by immunoSEQ multiplex PCR; TCRdb stores in-frame clones only, minus some. The sample has 220,000 or so clones, around 90% seen once. Between the trimmed V and J ends, which lost 5 bases and 0 bases, there was a span of 10 bases. The germline V gene encodes CDR1 MNHEY and CDR2 SMNVEV (reference sequence). The CDR3 loop spans 14 amino acids. Overall study results and limits: The TCR clusters that emerged in the first cohort tended, a later analysis found, to co-occur in the 120 or so validation repertoires.

Sequenced: PBMCs. The source is a woman aged 18-29 years in good health and CMV-seronegative. The chain couples TRBV27 to TRBJ1-1; the D is unclear. As DNA, the CDR3 is TGTGCCAGCAGTCCACAGATCTTGAACACTGAAGCTTTCTTT. Translated: CASSPQILNTEAFF.